This record concerns one TCR beta chain sequence. The germline V gene encodes CDR1 ENHRY and CDR2 SYGVKD. J lost 6 bases, V lost 6 bases, and 8 bases had no gene match. CDR3 size: 14 residues. TCRdb keeps only in-frame clones here, not all; method: immunoSEQ multiplex PCR. The table includes fewer than 350,000 clones, 85% detected once. The data were obtained in a study of blood T cell repertoires in COVID-19. Study at large: Sources were T cells, B-cell-depleted T cells, or PBMCs; the material itself was cDNA or gDNA.

This clonotype was obtained from a woman aged 50 to 60 who had recovered from COVID-19. The V and J genes are TRBV10-3 and TRBJ1-2; 9 bases map to TRBD1. The sample consisted of PBMCs or T cells enriched from blood (not recorded which). The CDR3 loop is CAISEGTGTNGYTF. The CDR3, as DNA: TGTGCCATCAGCGAGGGGACAGGGACGAATGGCTACACCTTC.